The 3 T cell receptor beta chains below come from one sample, sequenced in a study of T cells in Graves' hyperthyroidism and ophthalmopathy. TCR beta CDR3 regions were amplified from RNA. The primer set for the first-round RT-PCR of the TCR CDR3 was HTBI. MiXCR was run by TCRdb on the multiplex PCR reads, yielding one entry per CDR3 protein. Of hundreds of thousands of distinct CDR3 sequences in the sample, about 15% were seen once. The sample comprised blood. Every receptor here comes from a young woman with Graves' hyperthyroidism that later progressed to Graves' ophthalmopathy.

This clonotype has at least ten counts. This chain joins TRBV12-3 or TRBV12-4 and TRBJ1-1; TRBD1 matches 10 bases. Trimming removed 8 bases from V and 6 bases from J; junction bases left unmatched: 15. This CDR3 spans 16 amino acids. The CDR3: CASGKPPGQGRPEAFF. In DNA form, the CDR3 reads TGTGCCAGCGGTAAGCCTCCGGGACAGGGGAGACCTGAAGCTTTCTTT.

This clonotype occurred many times. The chain has TRBV27 and TRBJ2-5, with D perhaps TRBD2 (6 bases). With 6 bases removed from V and 6 bases from J, the gap between germline ends came to 20 bases. CDR3 length: 15 amino acids. The germline V gene encodes CDR1 MNHEY and CDR2 SMNVEV (reference sequence). CDR3 residues: CASSDLLGGEKTQYF. The CDR3 DNA reads TGTGCCAGCAGCGATTTATTGGGGGGTGAGAAGACCCAGTACTTC.

The chain recombines TRBV4-1 with TRBJ2-2; 11 positions agree with TRBD2. Losses at the gene ends were 1 base for V and 4 bases for J; bases not matched to a gene: 5. This CDR3 is built from 17 residues. Germline CDR1 reads MGHRA; CDR2 reads YSYEKL. This CDR3 reads CASSQVLAGVVTGELFF. Here the CDR3 DNA reads TGCGCCAGCAGCCAAGTACTAGCGGGAGTTGTCACCGGGGAGCTGTTTTTT.